The 2 T cell receptor beta chains in this list originate from one sample, sequenced in a study of vaccination effects on CD4 cells after COVID-19 (dated by TCRdb to the early 2020s). After 10 to 11 days of culture, CD4+ T cells were isolated with the EasySep CD4+ T cell isolation kit. No antigen has been assigned to these receptors. Library preparation employed the immunoSEQ multiplex PCR assay. Entries here come from immuneACCESS through TCRdb and include only in-frame sequences with V and J called. Some clones fail to appear in such tables; in the studies checked, an unresolved V gene covers under half of the shortfall, and the cause of the remainder is unknown. This sample has roughly 50,000 clones in its table, and 67% of those were observed once. Roughly 5.1% of the sample lies in the top ten. The sequences come from CD4+ T cells from PBMCs cultured without peptide, collected before COVID-19 vaccination. The receptors derive from a human donor who received a COVID-19 vaccine.

This chain connects TRBV6-5 to TRBJ1-4; D not certain. Trimming pared 6 bases from V and 1 base from J, leaving 9 bases between. Germline CDR1 MNHEY, CDR2 SVGAGI. This CDR3 has 14 residues. CDR3 DNA sequence: TGTGCCAGCAGGTTCGGGGAAACTAATGAAAAACTGTTTTTT. Translated: CASRFGETNEKLFF.

The CDR3 is CASSRTDSGANVLTF. CDR3 nucleotide sequence: TGTGCCAGCTCGAGAACGGACTCTGGGGCCAACGTCCTGACTTTC. The chain links TRBV6-6 to TRBJ2-6; no definite D call. Germline V lookup: CDR1 MNHNY, CDR2 SVGAGI (reference sequence). The CDR3 loop spans 15 amino acids. V was trimmed by 8 bases and J by 0 bases, leaving 11 bases between them.